The present TCR beta chain was sequenced within a study of T cells in Graves' hyperthyroidism and ophthalmopathy (dated by TCRdb to about 2019). In terms of the full investigation: Peripheral blood was sampled at the time of initial diagnosis, prior to any treatment. To identify distinguishing TCR V-J signatures, a discovery cohort of around 100 patients was used, comprising 43 with Graves' ophthalmopathy and around 57 with stable Graves' hyperthyroidism. Prospective prediction of ophthalmopathy was tested in an independent validation cohort of 18 to 20 hyperthyroidism patients and 15 to 17 patients who later progressed to ophthalmopathy. For training and testing, the 80 to 100 patients in the discovery cohort were randomly divided in a 7:3 ratio. The study also compared thyroid tissue and blood T-cell repertoires from roughly six Graves' hyperthyroidism patients. Following sampling, methimazole starting at 30 mg daily was given to hyperthyroidism patients, and high-dose intravenous methylprednisolone was given to ophthalmopathy patients. TCR Vbeta CDR3 sequencing of approximately 140 peripheral blood samples (under 45 ophthalmopathy, roughly 74 hyperthyroidism and roughly 17 progressor patients) is reported in the paper. What the study reported, not specific to this receptor: Most expanded thyroid clonotypes (frequency above 0.001) were also detected in blood, a finding suggesting that blood repertoires may reflect thyroid immune responses. Sample size was not statistically predetermined, and investigators were not blinded to group allocation. A 13 V-J signature model separated ophthalmopathy from stable hyperthyroidism, with roughly 88% sensitivity and about 81% specificity in cross-validation and 80%/75% in testing. During validation, the model predicted progression to ophthalmopathy a median of approximately 6 months ahead of onset, with 60% to 71% sensitivity and about 72% specificity.

Hyperthyroidism patients were newly diagnosed, had a disease duration of under 2 months, and were aged 18 to 65 years. Patients with uncontrolled infections, other autoimmune diseases, pregnancy or lactation were excluded. Diagnoses were based on clinical symptoms, serum thyroxine and TRAb, thyroid ultrasound and orbital computed tomography. Blood from progressor patients was drawn when they were first diagnosed with hyperthyroidism, before any ophthalmopathy symptoms appeared. PBMCs were separated from 10 ml of fresh peripheral blood using Ficoll-Paque density gradient centrifugation. Progressor patients were initially diagnosed with Graves' hyperthyroidism and developed ophthalmopathy during follow-up. Total RNA was extracted with Trizol reagent, and quality was checked on an Agilent 2100 Bioanalyzer. The germline V gene encodes CDR1 SGDLS and CDR2 YYNGEE. Including cysteine and phenylalanine, the CDR3 has 13 amino acids. Of all the DNA, just the CDR3 is kept, 39 bases in frame from base 1. Clipping removes 3 bases from V and 5 bases from J, with 2 as the unmatched junction base count.

The TCR beta CDR3 regions were amplified from RNA transcripts. For the first round of RT-PCR on the TCR CDR3, the HTBI primer set was used together with the Qiagen OneStep RT-PCR kit. A second multiplex PCR round built the libraries, followed by size selection and purification. The libraries were sequenced on an Illumina HiSeq2000 using paired-end 100 bp reads. In the paper's pipeline: SOAPnuke was used to process the raw data, removing reads that contained adapters or uncalled bases, had a mean Phred below 15, or lacked an exact match to the constant primer or identifier. High-quality paired reads were merged using COPE v1.2.5, and each unique nucleotide sequence was defined as a clonotype. MiTCR v1.1 was used to align the clonotypes against IMGT TRBV, TRBD and TRBJ reference segments. Only V-J combinations with frequency above 0.0001, covering roughly 99% of repertoires, were analysed. A TCS score was defined as the ratio of F50 (clonal expansion) to E x V (chaos), with BLOSUM62-based TCRdist applied between CDR3 peptides within each V-J. Welch's t-statistics and random forest reduced around 510 V-J features to 13, which were used in a naive Bayes classifier (R e1071). TCRdb reprocessed the public reads (quality trimming at Q25 with fastp, clone calling with MiXCR) and kept in-frame beta chains. Here each entry gathers all rows of one CDR3 protein and keeps the most common genes and DNA. It is TCRdb's table, rather than the study itself, that gives the V and J calls and clone size. The sample table lists roughly 580,000 distinct CDR3 sequences, 14% of them with a count of one. Around 5.4% of the sample comes from the top ten.

This clonotype was counted at least ten times. Its antigen remains unidentified. No much larger clone is present one base from it, and per-base qualities are unavailable. This receptor was obtained from a woman in her twenties or thirties with Graves' hyperthyroidism that later progressed to Graves' ophthalmopathy. The rearrangement combines TRBV9 with TRBJ2-7; 10 bases in the middle match TRBD2. The sequenced sample was blood. The CDR3 in this case is CASSGTSGNEQYF. The DNA is TGTGCCAGCAGCGGTACTAGCGGGAACGAGCAGTACTTC. With the portions outside the CDR3 filled from the reference TRBV9 and TRBJ2-7 genes, the complete variable region becomes DSGVTQTPKHLITATGQRVTLRCSPRSGDLSVYWYQQSLDQGLQFLIQYYNGEERAKGNILERFSAQQFPDLHSELNLSSLELGDSALYFCASSGTSGNEQYFGPGTRLTVT.